Here is one T cell receptor beta chain with its context. Other DNA sequences within the sample encode an identical CDR3. Germline loops: CDR1 SGHRS, CDR2 YFSETQ. There are 15 residues in the CDR3. The trim removed 0 bases at V and 3 bases at J, leaving 5 bases unmatched. This sample was included in a study of technical replicates of blood from several donors. Data came from immunoSEQ multiplex PCR; TCRdb stores just in-frame clones and leaves some out. The sample lists approximately 80,000 clones; roughly 98% were seen once. The rearrangement joins TRBV5-1 to TRBJ1-2; 7 bases agree with TRBD1. The sequenced sample consisted of T cells isolated from PBMCs. The clonotype comes from a human donor in good health. CDR3 loop: CASSLGQGRDYGYTF. As DNA, the CDR3 is TGCGCCAGCAGCTTGGGACAGGGTCGGGACTATGGCTACACCTTC.